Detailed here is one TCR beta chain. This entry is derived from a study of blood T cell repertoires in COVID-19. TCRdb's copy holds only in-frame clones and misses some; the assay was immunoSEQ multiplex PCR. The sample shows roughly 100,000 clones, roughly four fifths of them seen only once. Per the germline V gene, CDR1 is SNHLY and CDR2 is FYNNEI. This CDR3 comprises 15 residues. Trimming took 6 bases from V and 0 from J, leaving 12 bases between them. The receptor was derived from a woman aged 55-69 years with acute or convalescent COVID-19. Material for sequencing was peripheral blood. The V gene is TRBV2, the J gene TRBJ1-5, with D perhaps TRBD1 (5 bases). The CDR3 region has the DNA TGTGCCAGCAGGGCGGGACTGTATAGCAATCAGCCCCAGCATTTT. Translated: CASRAGLYSNQPQHF.